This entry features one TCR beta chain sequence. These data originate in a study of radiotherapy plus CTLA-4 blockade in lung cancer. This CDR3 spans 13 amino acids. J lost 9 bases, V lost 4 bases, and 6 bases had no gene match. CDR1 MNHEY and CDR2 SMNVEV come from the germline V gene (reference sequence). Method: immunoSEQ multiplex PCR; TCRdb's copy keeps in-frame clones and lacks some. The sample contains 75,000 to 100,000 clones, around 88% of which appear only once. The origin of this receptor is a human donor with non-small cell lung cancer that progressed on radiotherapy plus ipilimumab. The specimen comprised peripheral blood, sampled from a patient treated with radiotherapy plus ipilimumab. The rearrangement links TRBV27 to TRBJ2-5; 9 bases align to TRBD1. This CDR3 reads CASSWDRVQAQYF. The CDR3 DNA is TGTGCCAGCAGTTGGGACAGGGTTCAGGCCCAGTACTTC.